One sample yielded the 31 T cell receptor beta chains listed below, sequenced in a study of cytomegalovirus exposure and HLA in healthy donors. Libraries were prepared by immunoSEQ multiplex PCR; TCRdb keeps only in-frame clonotypes and omits some of them. Of about 180,000 clones in the sample, 85% were seen once. The sequencing input was PBMCs. The receptors come from a man aged 18 to 29 in good health and CMV-seropositive.

This chain links TRBV28 with TRBJ2-3; D might be TRBD2 (5 bases). The length of the CDR3 is 12 residues. V lost 6 bases to trimming and J lost 2 bases, with 6 bases between them. From germline, CDR1 is MDHEN and CDR2 SYDVKM. In nucleotides, the CDR3 is TGTGCCAGCAGGGGAGTCACAGATACGCAGTATTTT. It is translated as CASRGVTDTQYF. Combining the CDR3 with reference TRBV28 and TRBJ2-3 gives the whole variable domain DVKVTQSSRYLVKRTGEKVFLECVQDMDHENMFWYRQDPGLGLRLIYFSYDVKMKEKGDIPEGYSVSREKKERFSLILESASTNQTSMYLCASRGVTDTQYFGPGTRLTVL.

The chain is built from TRBV28 and TRBJ2-7; 9 positions match TRBD1. The germline V gene encodes CDR1 MDHEN and CDR2 SYDVKM. This CDR3 has 14 residues. J was trimmed by 6 bases and V by 4 bases; bases with no gene match: 7. CDR3 sequence: CASSSSGQGFEQYF. The CDR3, as DNA: TGTGCCAGCAGTTCCTCGGGACAGGGTTTCGAGCAGTACTTC.

This clone was seen only once. This chain links TRBV19 with TRBJ1-2, with D perhaps TRBD1 (6 bases). Germline V gene lookup returns CDR1 LNHDA and CDR2 SQIVND (reference sequence). The CDR3 is 12 amino acids. V lost 6 bases and J lost 7, with 12 bases in between. The CDR3 spells CASSTGRGGYTF. The CDR3 region has the DNA TGTGCCAGTAGCACAGGGCGAGGTGGCTACACCTTC.

This clone came up a few times. This chain uses TRBV7-2 with TRBJ2-7; D possibly corresponds to TRBD1 (7 bases). The germline gives CDR1 SGHTA, CDR2 FQGNSA. This CDR3 region has 12 residues. Between the trimmed V and J ends, which lost 6 bases and 6 bases, there was a span of 12 bases. In DNA form, the CDR3 reads TGTGCCAGCAGTCAGGGGGGTCCCGAGCAGTACTTC. It translates to CASSQGGPEQYF.

The chain carries TRBV6-1 and TRBJ2-7, with TRBD2 matching 10 bases. This CDR3 contains 17 residues. From germline, CDR1 is MNHNS and CDR2 SASEGT. The ends lost 0 bases at V and 7 bases at J; junction bases unmatched: 12. The CDR3 protein is CASSEAPGAGGVGEQYF. The CDR3 nucleotides read TGTGCCAGCAGTGAAGCGCCGGGAGCGGGAGGGGTTGGAGAGCAGTACTTC.

The genes are TRBV30 and TRBJ1-1; D gene unclear. Trimming pared 5 bases from V and 5 bases from J, leaving 15 bases between. Germline loops: CDR1 GTSNPN, CDR2 SVGIG (reference sequence). The CDR3 covers 13 residues. The CDR3 sequence: CAWERGRGTEAFF. The CDR3 coding sequence is TGTGCCTGGGAACGAGGGCGAGGTACTGAAGCTTTCTTT. The full variable domain, with the rest looked up from reference TRBV30 and TRBJ1-1, is SQTIHQWPATLVQPVGSPLSLECTVEGTSNPNLYWYRQAAGRGLQLLFYSVGIGQISSEVPQNLSASRPQDRQFILSSKKLLLSDSGFYLCAWERGRGTEAFFGQGTRLTVV.

The J gene is TRBJ2-5, the V gene TRBV6-1; the D gene is possibly TRBD1 (5 bases). Germline lookup yields CDR1 MNHNS and CDR2 SASEGT. Trimming left V 2 bases short and J 1 base short, with 8 bases between. The CDR3 is 14 residues long. CDR3 coding DNA: TGTGCCAGCAGTGAATCAGGGCCCCAAGAGACCCAGTACTTC. It encodes CASSESGPQETQYF.

This clone has just one count. This sequence joins TRBV13 and TRBJ2-2; 8 positions match TRBD2. V was clipped by 3 bases and J by 6 bases; unmatched bases: 9. Per the germline V gene, CDR1 is PRHDT and CDR2 is FYEKMQ (reference sequence). This CDR3 comprises 16 residues. This CDR3 is CASSFPGLGVPGELFF. The CDR3 nucleotides read TGTGCCAGCAGCTTCCCGGGACTAGGAGTCCCCGGGGAGCTGTTTTTT.

CDR3: CASSYGKQGTGELFF. CDR3 bases: TGTGCCAGCAGTTACGGAAAACAGGGCACCGGGGAGCTGTTTTTT. The rearrangement uses TRBV6-5 and TRBJ2-2; D might be TRBD1 (6 bases). Germline values: CDR1 MNHEY, CDR2 SVGAGI. The germline V and J ends were trimmed by 2 bases and 4 bases, with 11 bases remaining between them. The CDR3 has 15 residues.

This clone was counted a single time. This chain joins TRBV7-8 and TRBJ2-7, with 9 bases aligning to TRBD2. Germline V lookup: CDR1 SGHVS, CDR2 FQNEAQ. V lost 1 base to trimming and J lost 5 bases; unmatched junction nucleotides: 6. CDR3 length equals 15 residues. CDR3 DNA: TGTGCCAGCAGCTTAGTAGCGGGAGTGCTGGACGAGCAGTACTTC. The encoded protein is CASSLVAGVLDEQYF.

This clone was counted once. The chain carries TRBV6-4 and TRBJ2-2, with 10 nucleotides matching TRBD2. The V segment lost 6 bases and the J segment 3 bases; nucleotides outside the gene matches: 4. The length of the CDR3 is 15 residues. Per the germline V gene, CDR1 is MRHNA and CDR2 is SNTAGT. As DNA, the CDR3 is TGTGCCAGCAGCGCTAGCGGGGGATACACCGGGGAGCTGTTTTTT. This codes for CASSASGGYTGELFF.

Here the CDR3 reads CSVDTGDYGYTF. CDR3 DNA sequence: TGCAGCGTTGATACGGGGGACTATGGCTACACCTTC. The V call is TRBV29-1, the J call TRBJ1-2; D may be TRBD1 (5 bases). Germline V lookup: CDR1 SQVTM, CDR2 ANQGSEA. This CDR3 region has 12 residues. Trimming removed 3 bases from V and 3 bases from J, with 8 bases in between. Together with reference TRBV29-1 and TRBJ1-2, the CDR3 gives the full variable domain: SAVISQKPSRDICQRGTSLTIQCQVDSQVTMMFWYRQQPGQSLTLIATANQGSEATYESGFVIDKFPISRPNLTFSTLTVSNMSPEDSSIYLCSVDTGDYGYTFGSGTRLTVV.

V and J are TRBV5-1 and TRBJ1-6; possible D gene TRBD1, 5 bases. CDR3 length: 15 amino acids. Trimming shortened V by 0 bases and J by 7 bases, and 11 bases separated the two germline ends. Germline-derived CDR1 and CDR2 are SGHRS and YFSETQ. CDR3: CASSLAGGTNSPLHF. CDR3 coding DNA: TGCGCCAGCAGCTTGGCCGGGGGAACGAATTCACCCCTCCACTTT.

The rearrangement links TRBV7-9 to TRBJ2-7; TRBD2 matches at 7 bases. The trim removed 11 bases at V and 3 bases at J, leaving 10 bases unmatched. The CDR3 covers 13 residues. CDR1 and CDR2 from the germline V gene are SEHNR and FQNEAQ (reference sequence). The chain's CDR3 is CAGQTSSGYEQYF. DNA for the CDR3: TGTGCCGGCCAAACGTCTAGCGGCTACGAGCAGTACTTC.

The chain recombines TRBV5-1 with TRBJ2-7, with 9 bases fitting TRBD1. CDR3 length equals 14 residues. Trimming removed 4 bases from V and 2 bases from J; junction bases left unmatched: 4. Germline V lookup: CDR1 SGHRS, CDR2 YFSETQ. CDR3 sequence (DNA): TGCGCCAGCAGCGTTCGACAGGGGGCCTACGAGCAGTACTTC. It specifies CASSVRQGAYEQYF.

J is TRBJ2-5 and V is TRBV30; tentatively, D is TRBD2 (6 bases). The CDR3 length is 14 residues. Trimming pared 3 bases from V and 1 base from J, leaving 12 bases between. Germline V gene lookup returns CDR1 GTSNPN and CDR2 SVGIG (reference sequence). CDR3 region: CAWSRGLVQETQYF. The CDR3 DNA is TGTGCCTGGAGCCGGGGACTTGTCCAAGAGACCCAGTACTTC. The whole variable domain, remainder taken from reference TRBV30 and TRBJ2-5, is SQTIHQWPATLVQPVGSPLSLECTVEGTSNPNLYWYRQAAGRGLQLLFYSVGIGQISSEVPQNLSASRPQDRQFILSSKKLLLSDSGFYLCAWSRGLVQETQYFGPGTRLLVL.

This chain joins TRBV28 and TRBJ2-7; D unclear. Germline V lookup: CDR1 MDHEN, CDR2 SYDVKM. The CDR3 sequence is 12 residues long. V was shortened by 6 bases and J by 6 bases, with 12 bases between the two germline ends. The CDR3 loop reads CASSHGLREQYF. The DNA for the CDR3 is TGTGCCAGCAGCCACGGGTTGCGCGAGCAGTACTTC.

The chain recombines TRBV7-7 with TRBJ2-1; D gene ambiguous. V lost 1 base and J 9 bases, leaving 10 bases between the germline ends. Per the germline V gene, CDR1 is SSHAT and CDR2 is FNYEAQ (reference sequence). The CDR3 spans 13 residues. The CDR3 DNA is TGTGCCAGCAGCTTAGTTCGGTCGGGTGAGCAGTTCTTC. It yields the protein CASSLVRSGEQFF. The entire variable domain, with the rest obtained from reference TRBV7-7 and TRBJ2-1, is as follows: GAGVSQSPRYKVTKRGQDVTLRCDPISSHATLYWYQQALGQGPEFLTYFNYEAQPDKSGLPSDRFSAERPEGSISTLTIQRTEQRDSAMYRCASSLVRSGEQFFGPGTRLTVL.

This clone was observed a single time. The chain couples TRBV19 to TRBJ1-5; D might be TRBD1 (6 bases). The V and J ends lost 5 bases and 0 bases respectively, with 11 bases between them. Germline loops: CDR1 LNHDA, CDR2 SQIVND (reference sequence). The CDR3 length is 15 residues. In DNA, the CDR3 is TGTGCCAGTAGTCCCTCAGGGGCTAGCAATCAGCCCCAGCATTTT. It specifies CASSPSGASNQPQHF.

The rearrangement links TRBV7-8 to TRBJ1-2; no clear D. Germline V gene data show CDR1 as SGHVS and CDR2 as FQNEAQ. Trimming shortened V by 5 bases and J by 0 bases, and 16 bases separated the two germline ends. This CDR3 spans 16 amino acids. The chain's CDR3 is CASSPHWEDSNYGYTF. The CDR3 DNA sequence: TGTGCCAGCAGCCCGCATTGGGAGGACTCTAACTATGGCTACACCTTC.

The rearrangement links TRBV11-2 to TRBJ2-3, with D tentatively TRBD1 (6 bases). The CDR3 loop spans 15 amino acids. CDR1 and CDR2 from the germline V gene are SGHAT and FQNNGV. Trimming shortened V by 1 base and J by 4 bases, and 12 bases separated the two germline ends. The CDR3 DNA reads as TGTGCCAGCAGCTTAGCTCCAGGGGCCCCAGATACGCAGTATTTT. Translation: CASSLAPGAPDTQYF.

The chain recombines TRBV2 with TRBJ1-4; D ambiguous. V was shortened by 4 bases and J by 8 bases, with 11 bases between the two germline ends. Germline loops: CDR1 SNHLY, CDR2 FYNNEI. This CDR3 is 13 amino acids long. DNA for the CDR3: TGTGCCAGCAGTGCCGGGATCAGAGAAAAACTGTTTTTT. Translating gives CASSAGIREKLFF.

The V gene is TRBV10-1, the J gene TRBJ2-2; TRBD2 matches at 8 bases. This CDR3 spans 18 amino acids. Germline assignment: CDR1 WNHNN and CDR2 SYGVQD (reference sequence). The junction had 10 bases not matched to a gene; V was cut back by 4 bases and J by 0 bases. For the CDR3, the DNA is TGCGCCAGCAGTGTAAGGTTCGGGGGACTAGCGAACACCGGGGAGCTGTTTTTT. Translation gives CASSVRFGGLANTGELFF.

This sequence joins TRBV7-9 and TRBJ2-5, with D unclear. Trimming took 5 bases from V and 2 from J, leaving 12 bases between them. Germline CDR1 and CDR2: SEHNR and FQNEAQ (reference sequence). CDR3 size: 14 residues. CDR3 sequence: CASSLSGGQETQYF. The CDR3 DNA follows: TGTGCCAGCAGCCTCTCGGGTGGGCAAGAGACCCAGTACTTC.

J is TRBJ2-5 and V is TRBV28; 14 bases agree with TRBD2. This CDR3 spans 17 amino acids. CDR1 is MDHEN, CDR2 SYDVKM, per germline. Trimming took 11 bases from V and 0 from J; bases not matched to a gene: 11. In DNA, the CDR3 is TGTGCCTCCAGGGGGACTAGCGGGAGAGGGGACCAAGAGACCCAGTACTTC. Encoded protein: CASRGTSGRGDQETQYF.

V and J are TRBV6-1 and TRBJ2-3; 8 bases are a match to TRBD1. The V gene's germline CDR1 is MNHNS and CDR2 SASEGT. The junction had 6 bases not matched to a gene; V was cut back by 2 bases and J by 2 bases. The CDR3 contains 16 residues. The CDR3 is CASSEPRTGNTDTQYF. The CDR3 DNA is TGTGCCAGCAGTGAACCAAGGACAGGGAACACAGATACGCAGTATTTT.

The chain has TRBV10-3 and TRBJ2-3; D gene uncertain. This CDR3 has 14 residues. In germline, CDR1 is ENHRY, CDR2 SYGVKD. V shed 0 bases and J shed 6 bases, with 10 bases lying between them. As DNA, the CDR3 is TGTGCCATCAGTGAGTCGCAGGTTGGGGATACGCAGTATTTT. This codes for CAISESQVGDTQYF.

This chain links TRBV28 with TRBJ1-6; D possibly corresponds to TRBD1 (6 bases). This CDR3 region has 14 residues. Trimming cost V 6 bases and J 4 bases, with 10 bases left between them. CDR1 and CDR2 from the germline V gene are MDHEN and SYDVKM. CDR3 coding DNA: TGTGCCAGCAGCCCTGGACAGTATAATTCACCCCTCCACTTT. Amino acid sequence: CASSPGQYNSPLHF.

The rearrangement joins TRBV10-1 to TRBJ2-1, with unresolved D. V lost 8 bases to trimming and J lost 4 bases, with 18 bases between them. The CDR3 totals 15 residues. The germline V gene encodes CDR1 WNHNN and CDR2 SYGVQD (reference sequence). CDR3 sequence: CASATYYNSYNEQFF. In DNA form, the CDR3 reads TGCGCCAGCGCCACCTACTACAACTCGTACAATGAGCAGTTCTTC.

V gene TRBV5-1 combines with J gene TRBJ1-6; maybe TRBD1 (5 bases). The CDR3 runs to 15 residues. V was pared by 5 bases and J by 7 bases, with 16 bases between. Germline CDR1 SGHRS, CDR2 YFSETQ. CDR3 DNA: TGCGCCAGCAGAGACTTCCAGGGATGGAATTCACCCCTCCACTTT. This translates into CASRDFQGWNSPLHF.

This clone was detected a few times. This chain links TRBV6-6 with TRBJ1-5; 8 nucleotides align to TRBD1. Germline values: CDR1 MNHNY, CDR2 SVGAGI (reference sequence). Unmatched junction bases numbered 7, after V lost 6 bases and J lost 3 bases. The CDR3 length is 15 residues. The CDR3 DNA follows: TGTGCCAGCAGCAGGACAGGGCCAACCAATCAGCCCCAGCATTTT. It is translated as CASSRTGPTNQPQHF.